This TCR beta chain was captured by sequencing in a study of T cells after yellow fever vaccination. Germline V gene lookup returns CDR1 LNHDA and CDR2 SQIVND (reference sequence). The CDR3 length is 12 residues. Deletions cut 7 bases from V and 5 bases from J, with 9 bases between. This clonotype was seen repeatedly, ten times or more. Each CDR3 protein is one row after TCRdb ran MiXCR on the 5' RACE reads. The table records 230,000 or so distinct CDR3 sequences, roughly 3.7% of them present only once. The rearrangement links TRBV19 to TRBJ1-5; the D is unclear. The source was PBMCs, collected 15 days after the yellow fever booster vaccination. The source of this sequence is a man between 18 and 35 years old who received the YFV17D yellow fever vaccine. The CDR3 coding sequence is TGTGCCAGTAAAAGGGATGATCAGCCCCAGCATTTT. Translation gives CASKRDDQPQHF.